This TCR beta chain was profiled in a study of blood T cell repertoires in COVID-19. Study-wide background: Sites in the United States, Italy and Spain provided acute and convalescent COVID-19 samples.

The V and J ends lost 0 bases and 5 bases respectively, with 8 bases between them. The CDR3 runs to 14 residues. CDR1 and CDR2 from the germline V gene are SGHAT and FQNNGV. Assay used: immunoSEQ multiplex PCR; TCRdb lists only in-frame clones, some missing. Of around 150,000 clones listed, about 93% are singletons. This sequence was found in a woman in her forties or fifties with acute or convalescent COVID-19. The sequenced sample was peripheral blood. This chain joins TRBV11-2 and TRBJ2-4; D is undetermined. CDR3 loop: CASSLEAGENIQYF. CDR3 coding DNA: TGTGCCAGCAGCTTAGAAGCTGGAGAAAACATTCAGTACTTC.